This T cell receptor (beta chain) was identified during a study of TIL therapy for anti-PD-1-resistant metastatic lung cancer. Study results and caveats: This highly selected cohort may not generalize to typical lung cancer patients. TIL cultures after expansion showed higher clonality and lower diversity than baseline tumor (median around 5.9% vs 31%).

Points on this clone: Its antigen is not identified.

As to time point: pre-treatment sample, taken before nivolumab and TIL therapy. The tumor samples were excised metastases, mostly pleural nodules or supraclavicular lymph nodes. V trimming: 3 bases; J trimming: 1 base; junction bases outside the gene matches: 2. The CDR3 loop spans 15 amino acids. From germline, CDR1 is WSHSY and CDR2 SAAADI. This was the immunoSEQ v3 assay. Sequencing depth was some 2 million read pairs for survey level, about 5-6.5 million for deep. TCRdb keeps only in-frame clones here, not all; method: immunoSEQ multiplex PCR. The sample includes tens of thousands of clones, about three quarters of them seen just once.

The sequence was obtained from a person aged 25-79 years with non-small cell lung cancer. The specimen was tumor tissue, collected at baseline. The gene calls are TRBV10-2 and TRBJ1-5; 8 nucleotides agree with TRBD1. The CDR3 region is CASSDGQGSNQPQHF. As DNA, the CDR3 is TGCGCCAGCAGTGATGGACAGGGAAGCAATCAGCCCCAGCATTTT.